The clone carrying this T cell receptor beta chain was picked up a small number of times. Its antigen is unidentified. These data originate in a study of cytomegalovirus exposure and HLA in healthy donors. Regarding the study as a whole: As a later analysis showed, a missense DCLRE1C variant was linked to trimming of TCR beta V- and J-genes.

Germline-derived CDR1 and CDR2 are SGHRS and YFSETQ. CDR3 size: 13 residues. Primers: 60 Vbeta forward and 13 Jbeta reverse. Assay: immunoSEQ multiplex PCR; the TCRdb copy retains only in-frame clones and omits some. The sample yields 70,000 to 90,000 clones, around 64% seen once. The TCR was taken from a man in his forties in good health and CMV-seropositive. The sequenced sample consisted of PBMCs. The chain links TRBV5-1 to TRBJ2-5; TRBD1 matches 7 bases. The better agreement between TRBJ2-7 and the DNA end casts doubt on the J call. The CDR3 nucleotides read TGCGCCAGCAGCCCGGGACAGCGCGACGAGCAGTACTTC. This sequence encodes CASSPGQRDEQYF.